Described below is a single T cell receptor (beta chain) sequence and its context. This clone's antigen is unknown. Base-call qualities are not available, and no considerably larger clone is one nucleotide away. Libraries were constructed by 5' RACE. Sequencing used an Illumina HiSeq 2000. Template switching introduced a universal primer binding site; the final cDNA contained a unique molecular identifier, enabling accurate counting of TCR cDNA molecules. Specific primers in the conserved constant-segment region were used to synthesize first-strand cDNA for TCR alpha and beta chains. To control for contamination, every cDNA library was double barcoded, receiving both a SMART-Mk sample barcode and Illumina barcodes. TruSeq adapter sequences, together with Illumina sample barcodes, were added in two successive PCR steps. The TCR alpha and beta cDNA libraries were sequenced on the Illumina HiSeq platform using custom primers. The paper's processing steps were these. Raw reads were processed with MiGEC to extract unique molecular identifiers, and MiXCR was used to determine CDR3 positions. For each individual, recombination models were inferred using an EM algorithm with the repgenHMM and IGoR tools. The tcR package in R was used for shared clonotype analysis, with sharing normalized by the product of cloneset sizes. To study raw recombination free of thymic and clonal selection effects, out-of-frame nonproductive sequences were analyzed. TCRdb cleaned the public reads at Q25 with fastp, built clones with MiXCR and kept in-frame beta chains. Merged by CDR3 protein, the rows form single entries marked with the most common genes and DNA. Clone size and V and J calls follow TCRdb, not the original study. The sample table holds roughly 540,000 distinct CDR3 sequences, of which around 20% were seen once. The top ten clones comprise roughly 0.9% of the sample.

V lost 6 bases and J lost 4 bases; the stretch between them is 13 bases long. The CDR3 spans 14 residues, from the cysteine through the phenylalanine. Only the CDR3 DNA is retained, 42 bases long and in frame from the first base. Every donor was a healthy Caucasian. Three pairs of female monozygotic twins, all aged about 18 to 29 years, made up the twin cohort. Positive isolation kits from Invitrogen were used to isolate the CD4+ and CD8+ T cell populations. The record originates from a study of identical twins (dated by TCRdb to the mid-2010s). Regarding the study in general: The study deep-sequenced TCR alpha and beta repertoires from monozygotic twins, unrelated adults of various ages and cord blood to test whether fetal clonotypes persist. Replicate twin experiments were performed at different times using different library preparation protocols to rule out contamination. Results the study describes overall, beyond this receptor: Invariant T cells such as MAIT and iNKT could partly confound zero-insertion analyses, though diverse VJ usage argued against this for most clonotypes. Excess twin sharing in beta out-of-frame sequences was weaker because fewer shared sequences lowered the signal-to-noise ratio. Abundant cord blood beta clonotypes carried fewer insertions; young adult naive repertoires showed a weaker similar trend, while memory repertoires showed none. Because the same donors could not be followed over many years, conclusions were based on cross-sectional statistical analysis. Compared with coincidental sharing between unrelated individuals, out-of-frame TCR alpha sequences shared between twins showed an excess of sequences with low generation probability. Recombination models systematically underestimated out-of-frame TCR alpha sharing in monozygotic twins but agreed with sharing between unrelated individuals.

The sample also formed part of further work on T cells expressing NK-cell markers. That second report states: About 8 donors provided sorted CD3+CD56+NKG2C+, CD3+CD56+NKG2C- and CD3+CD56-NKG2C+ T-cell subsets, whose TCR beta-chain repertoires were profiled. Seven of the eight sequenced donors were HCMV-seropositive and one was HCMV-seronegative. In several experiments an anti-gammadeltaTCR antibody was added to restrict sorting to alphabetaTCR-expressing T cells. In over five donors, the dominant CD3+CD56+NKG2C+ clonotypes were found to rank among the top 10 CD8+ clonotypes and to make up about 1.0-7.5% of CD8+ T cells. Those dominant clonotypes were again the most abundant among CD3+CD56-NKG2C+ cells in several donors, at roughly 25-60.1%. Whether the expanded NKG2C-expressing T cell clones were specific for HCMV antigens was left unclear. The eight sequenced donors were randomly selected healthy volunteers, three men and five women. HCMV serostatus was determined by detecting HCMV-specific IgG in serum with a commercial ELISA kit. MIGEC was used to demultiplex reads and group the reads by UMI, and MiTCR was used to assemble and quantify clonotypes. To remove erroneous sequences, TCR cDNA sequences were retained only when supported by two or more reads. The tcR package was used for downstream repertoire analysis, with clonotypes matched between fractions based on CDR3 nucleotide sequence plus V segment. VDJmatch was used to annotate antigen specificity against VDJdb, with one amino acid substitution in CDR3 permitted.

The origin of this receptor is a woman younger than 35 in good health. Material for sequencing was CD4+ T cells sorted from blood. The chain joins TRBV12-3 or TRBV12-4 to TRBJ1-5; a tentative D match to TRBD1 spans 6 bases. The DNA sequence is TGTGCCAGCAGCTCCGGGACAACTAATCAGCCCCAGCATTTT. It translates to CASSSGTTNQPQHF.